The 20 T cell receptor beta chains presented below share a single source sample, sequenced in a study of T cell responses to AZD1222 COVID-19 vaccine. Libraries were prepared by immunoSEQ multiplex PCR; TCRdb keeps only in-frame clonotypes and omits some of them. The sample lists approximately 130,000 clones, 88% seen once, with about 6% in the top ten. The specimen was peripheral blood, collected 28 days after the second AZD1222 dose. The receptor source for this set is an adult who received the AZD1222 COVID-19 vaccine.

The genes are TRBV2 and TRBJ1-4; D is unresolved. CDR3 length: 15 amino acids. The germline V gene encodes CDR1 SNHLY and CDR2 FYNNEI. Trimming pared 4 bases from V and 0 bases from J, leaving 9 bases between. The CDR3 reads CASSAVQATNEKLFF. Here the CDR3 DNA reads TGTGCCAGCAGTGCGGTACAAGCAACTAATGAAAAACTGTTTTTT.

The chain combines TRBV2 with TRBJ2-1, with 13 bases identical to TRBD2. Germline V gives CDR1 SNHLY, CDR2 FYNNEI. V lost 8 bases, J lost 8 bases, and 9 bases stayed unmatched. The CDR3 length is 15 residues. CDR3 DNA sequence: TGTGCCAGCGGGGAACTAGCGGGAGGGTCCGATGAGCAGTTCTTC. Translation gives CASGELAGGSDEQFF.

This clone turned up a few times. This chain connects TRBV4-2 to TRBJ2-7; perhaps TRBD1 as D (5 bases). V was trimmed by 3 bases and J by 5 bases, leaving 17 bases between them. CDR1 LGHNA and CDR2 YNFKEQ come from the germline V gene. This CDR3 spans 15 amino acids. CDR3 DNA: TGTGCCAGCAGCCAGGGTCGGGCAGGGAACCACGAGCAGTACTTC. It specifies CASSQGRAGNHEQYF.

The chain recombines TRBV5-6 with TRBJ1-5; D call uncertain. The V end was cut by 0 bases, the J end by 4 bases, with 5 bases between. CDR1 is SGHDT and CDR2 is YYEEEE in the germline V gene. The CDR3 totals 13 residues. The CDR3 sequence: CASSLGQNQPQHF. CDR3 nucleotide sequence: TGTGCCAGCAGCTTGGGTCAAAATCAGCCCCAGCATTTT.

The chain has TRBV5-1 and TRBJ1-1, with TRBD1 matching 9 bases. Germline trimming cut 3 bases from V and 7 bases from J; bases unmatched to any gene: 4. This CDR3 contains 13 residues. Germline V gene lookup returns CDR1 SGHRS and CDR2 YFSETQ. The CDR3 loop reads CASSWDREGEAFF. DNA of the CDR3: TGCGCCAGCAGCTGGGACAGGGAGGGTGAAGCTTTCTTT.

This clone showed up just once. This chain's CDR3 is CAWSDVRNQPQHF. The CDR3 bases are TGTGCCTGGAGTGACGTCCGGAATCAGCCCCAGCATTTT. The rearrangement joins TRBV30 to TRBJ1-5; D not resolved. Between the trimmed V and J ends, which lost 1 base and 4 bases, there was a span of 8 bases. The germline V gene has CDR1 GTSNPN and CDR2 SVGIG (reference sequence). The CDR3 runs to 13 residues.

J is TRBJ2-5 and V is TRBV13; D unresolved. Germline V CDR1 and CDR2: PRHDT, FYEKMQ (reference sequence). Trimming took off 3 bases at V and 0 bases at J, with 8 bases between the two ends. The CDR3 sequence is 14 residues long. In DNA, the CDR3 is TGTGCCAGCAGCTTGGACGGTTACCAAGAGACCCAGTACTTC. Translated, it gives CASSLDGYQETQYF.

This chain connects TRBV27 to TRBJ2-7; maybe TRBD2 (5 bases). V was clipped by 7 bases and J by 5 bases, with 12 bases between them. CDR1 and CDR2 from the germline V gene are MNHEY and SMNVEV (reference sequence). The CDR3 loop spans 12 amino acids. This CDR3 reads CASNRPGNEQYF. CDR3 DNA sequence: TGTGCCAGCAACCGGCCCGGGAACGAGCAGTACTTC.

The chain combines TRBV18 with TRBJ1-4, with a weak D call TRBD1 (5 bases). This CDR3 is 16 amino acids long. Germline-derived CDR1 and CDR2 are KGHSH and LQKENI. Trimming took 3 bases from V and 8 from J, leaving 19 bases between them. The CDR3 region has the DNA TGTGCCAGCTCACCGGGGTCGACAGAGTCGGGGGAAAAACTGTTTTTT. Its translation is CASSPGSTESGEKLFF.

Comment on this clone: This specimen includes other DNA sequences encoding the same CDR3. J is TRBJ1-1 and V is TRBV11-2, with D unclear. The CDR3 has 12 residues. Germline loops: CDR1 SGHAT, CDR2 FQNNGV. Trimming shortened V by 1 base and J by 5 bases, and 5 bases separated the two germline ends. The chain's CDR3 is CASSLAGTEAFF. The CDR3 DNA sequence: TGTGCCAGCAGCTTAGCTGGGACTGAAGCTTTCTTT.

The chain has TRBV7-2 and TRBJ2-1; D is unclear. From germline, CDR1 is SGHTA and CDR2 FQGNSA. CDR3 length: 13 amino acids. Trimming cost V 1 base and J 8 bases, with 9 bases left between them. The CDR3 DNA reads as TGTGCCAGCAGCTTAGATGGCGGAGATGAGCAGTTCTTC. It yields the protein CASSLDGGDEQFF.

The chain recombines TRBV7-2 with TRBJ1-5; D possibly corresponds to TRBD1 (6 bases). Germline V lookup: CDR1 SGHTA, CDR2 FQGNSA. Deletions cut 2 bases from V and 7 bases from J, with 15 bases between. The CDR3 covers 15 residues. CDR3: CASSLNRDISQPQHF. The CDR3 DNA is TGTGCCAGCAGCTTAAACCGGGACATTTCCCAGCCCCAGCATTTT.

This clone was counted a single time. J is TRBJ1-5 and V is TRBV11-2, with 8 bases identical to TRBD1. V dropped 5 bases and J dropped 4; count of bases not matched to a gene: 7. The germline gives CDR1 SGHAT, CDR2 FQNNGV. This CDR3 comprises 15 residues. The CDR3 DNA is TGTGCCAGCAGCCAGAGGACAGGGTATAATCAGCCCCAGCATTTT. This sequence encodes CASSQRTGYNQPQHF.

The chain uses TRBV6-4 and TRBJ1-6; D ambiguous. V lost 3 bases and J lost 10, with 10 bases in between. The CDR3 covers 13 residues. Germline loops: CDR1 MRHNA, CDR2 SNTAGT. Here the CDR3 reads CASSEVRDSPLHF. Here the CDR3 DNA reads TGTGCCAGCAGTGAAGTGCGTGACTCACCCCTCCACTTT.

This chain uses TRBV18 with TRBJ2-7; 8 bases fit TRBD1. Trimming cost V 2 bases and J 5 bases; bases outside gene matches: 11. This CDR3 comprises 16 residues. From germline, CDR1 is KGHSH and CDR2 LQKENI. The CDR3, as DNA: TGTGCCAGCTCACCAGGTTTGTTCAGGGGGCTGGACGAGCAGTACTTC. This sequence encodes CASSPGLFRGLDEQYF.

The chain recombines TRBV14 with TRBJ2-5, with a possible D match to TRBD1 (5 bases). The V gene lost 4 bases and the J gene lost 2 bases, with 8 bases spanning the gap. This CDR3 has 13 residues. Germline V gene sequence: CDR1 SGHDN, CDR2 FVKESK. The CDR3 DNA sequence: TGTGCCAGCAGCCTCCAGGGACAAGAGACCCAGTACTTC. Its translation: CASSLQGQETQYF.

This chain connects TRBV11-2 to TRBJ1-5; D uncertain. Germline loops: CDR1 SGHAT, CDR2 FQNNGV. The ends were cut back, 2 bases at V and 4 bases at J, with 9 bases in the middle. The CDR3 consists of 14 residues. CDR3 region: CASSLNRENQPQHF. CDR3 coding DNA: TGTGCCAGCAGCTTAAATAGGGAGAATCAGCCCCAGCATTTT.

This chain joins TRBV15 and TRBJ2-2; 10 bases line up with TRBD2. Germline lookup yields CDR1 LNHNV and CDR2 YYDKDF (reference sequence). Trimming took 5 bases from V and 3 from J; bases not matched to a gene: 9. This CDR3 region has 17 residues. The CDR3 is CATSRGLAGADTGELFF. DNA for the CDR3: TGTGCCACCAGCCGGGGTCTAGCGGGGGCTGACACCGGGGAGCTGTTTTTT.

The rearrangement links TRBV5-1 to TRBJ2-7; possible D gene TRBD1, 7 bases. The V end lost 5 bases, the J end lost 3 bases, and 18 bases lay between the germline ends. The CDR3 is 15 amino acids. Germline CDR1 and CDR2: SGHRS and YFSETQ. CDR3 sequence: CASSPLGQGGYEQYF. CDR3 DNA sequence: TGCGCCAGCAGTCCCCTTGGGCAGGGGGGCTACGAGCAGTACTTC.

J is TRBJ2-7 and V is TRBV6-5; 8 positions match TRBD1. The V and J ends lost 6 bases and 3 bases, in that order; junction bases with no gene match: 10. The length of the CDR3 is 15 residues. Germline CDR1 reads MNHEY; CDR2 reads SVGAGI. For the CDR3, the DNA is TGTGCCAGCAGGTCGTCTCAGGGGGCCGGCTACGAGCAGTACTTC. Its protein is CASRSSQGAGYEQYF.